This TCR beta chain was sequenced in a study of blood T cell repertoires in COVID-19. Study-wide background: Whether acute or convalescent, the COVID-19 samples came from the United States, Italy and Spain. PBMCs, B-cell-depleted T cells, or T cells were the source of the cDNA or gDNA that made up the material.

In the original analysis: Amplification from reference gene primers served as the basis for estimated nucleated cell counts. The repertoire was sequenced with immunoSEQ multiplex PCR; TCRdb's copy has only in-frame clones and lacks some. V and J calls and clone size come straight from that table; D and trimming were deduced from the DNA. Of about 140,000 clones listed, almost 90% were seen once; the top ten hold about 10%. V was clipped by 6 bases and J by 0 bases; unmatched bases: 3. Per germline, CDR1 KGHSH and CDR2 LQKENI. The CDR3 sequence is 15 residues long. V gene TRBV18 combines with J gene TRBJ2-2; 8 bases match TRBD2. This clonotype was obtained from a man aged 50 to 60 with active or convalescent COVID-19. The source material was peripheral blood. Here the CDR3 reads CASSVAGPNTGELFF. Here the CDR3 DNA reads TGTGCCAGCTCGGTAGCGGGACCGAACACCGGGGAGCTGTTTTTT.